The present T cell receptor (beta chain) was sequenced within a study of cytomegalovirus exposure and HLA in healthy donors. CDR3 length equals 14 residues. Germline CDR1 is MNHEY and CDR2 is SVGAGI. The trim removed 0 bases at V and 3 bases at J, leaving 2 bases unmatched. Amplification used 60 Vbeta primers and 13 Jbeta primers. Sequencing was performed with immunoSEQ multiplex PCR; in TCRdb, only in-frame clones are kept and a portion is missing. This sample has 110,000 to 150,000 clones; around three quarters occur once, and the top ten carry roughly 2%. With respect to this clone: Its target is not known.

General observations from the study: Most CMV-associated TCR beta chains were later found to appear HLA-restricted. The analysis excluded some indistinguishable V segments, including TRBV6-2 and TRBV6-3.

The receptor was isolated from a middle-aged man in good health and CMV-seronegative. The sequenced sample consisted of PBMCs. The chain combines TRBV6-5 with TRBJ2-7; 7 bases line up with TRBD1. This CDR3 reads CASSYSTGYYEQYF. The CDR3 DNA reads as TGTGCCAGCAGTTACTCGACAGGGTACTACGAGCAGTACTTC.